These T cell receptor beta chains were read from a single sample in a study of fetal regulatory T cell absence and autoimmunity. Repertoires were generated with immunoSEQ multiplex PCR, while TCRdb's copy carries only in-frame clones and drops some. The sample includes about 50,000 clones, around 83% of them seen just once. Sequenced sample: cord blood. The receptors shown here come from a newborn boy with IPEX syndrome. The CDR3 runs from the conserved cysteine through the conserved F or W. The order of the fields is J gene, clone size, V gene, D gene, CDR3 protein, CDR3 DNA. D genes are given only for firm matches. Clone size is shown for a subset of rows, as once, few, many or a class of expanded clone.

>TRBJ1-1|.|TRBV4-1|.
CASSQGPRAGRNTEAFF
TGCGCCAGCAGCCAAGGTCCGCGGGCGGGGCGGAACACTGAAGCTTTCTTT
>TRBJ1-1|.|TRBV15|.
CATSRGTNTEAFF
TGTGCCACCAGCAGAGGAACTAACACTGAAGCTTTCTTT
>TRBJ2-5|.|TRBV10-3|.
CAISDGGETQYF
TGTGCCATCAGTGACGGGGGCGAGACCCAGTACTTC
>TRBJ2-7|.|TRBV4-3|.
CASSQGVEKQLYEQYF
TGCGCCAGCAGCCAAGGGGTGGAAAAACAGTTATACGAGCAGTACTTC
>TRBJ1-2|once|TRBV1|.
CTSTHDRGGGYTF
TGCACCAGCACCCACGACAGGGGAGGTGGCTACACCTTC
>TRBJ1-2|once|TRBV5-5|.
CASSLGGTDGYTF
TGTGCCAGCAGCTTGGGAGGGACGGATGGCTACACCTTC
>TRBJ2-3|.|TRBV27|.
CASSLFRELGTQYF
TGTGCCAGCAGTTTATTTAGGGAGCTGGGTACGCAGTATTTT
>TRBJ1-6|.|TRBV9|.
CASSPSGASHNSPLHF
TGTGCCAGCAGCCCGAGCGGCGCCTCCCATAATTCACCCCTCCACTTT
>TRBJ2-3|.|TRBV5-6|.
CASSLVVASDTQYF
TGTGCCAGCAGCTTGGTAGTAGCCTCAGATACGCAGTATTTT
>TRBJ2-7|.|TRBV18|.
CASSPPGAYEQYF
TGTGCCAGCTCACCACCGGGGGCCTACGAGCAGTACTTC
>TRBJ1-5|.|TRBV30|.
CAWANGGNQPQHF
TGTGCCTGGGCAAACGGGGGTAATCAGCCCCAGCATTTT
>TRBJ2-3|.|TRBV30|TRBD2
CAWTSGSTDTQYF
TGTGCCTGGACTAGCGGGAGCACAGATACGCAGTATTTT
>TRBJ1-4|.|TRBV9|TRBD1
CASSPPSRGQAEKLFF
TGTGCCAGCAGCCCTCCCTCACGGGGACAGGCCGAAAAACTGTTTTTT
>TRBJ1-3|.|TRBV13|TRBD1
CASSLGQAGNTIYF
TGTGCCAGCAGCTTGGGACAGGCTGGAAACACCATATATTTT
>TRBJ2-1|.|TRBV27|.
CASSWDNYNEQFF
TGTGCCAGCAGTTGGGACAACTACAATGAGCAGTTCTTC
>TRBJ2-1|.|TRBV15|TRBD1
CATSKGQGGDEQFF
TGTGCCACCAGCAAGGGACAGGGGGGGGATGAGCAGTTCTTC
>TRBJ1-1|once|TRBV7-9|.
CASSLRREGTEAFF
TGTGCCAGCAGCTTACGCAGGGAGGGGACTGAAGCTTTCTTT
>TRBJ1-5|few|TRBV6-1|TRBD1
CASSEGQGGQPQHF
TGTGCCAGCAGTGAGGGACAGGGCGGTCAGCCCCAGCATTTT
>TRBJ2-7|few|TRBV7-9|.
CASSPQAYEQYF
TGTGCCAGCAGCCCCCAGGCCTACGAGCAGTACTTC
>TRBJ1-5|few|TRBV27|.
CASRLTRDQPQHF
TGTGCCAGCAGGTTGACCAGGGATCAGCCCCAGCATTTT
>TRBJ2-7|few|TRBV30|TRBD2
CAWSVLAGVYEQYF
TGTGCCTGGAGTGTACTAGCGGGAGTCTACGAGCAGTACTTC
>TRBJ1-4|.|TRBV11-2|.
CASSTGRRTNEKLFF
TGTGCCAGCAGCACAGGGAGGCGGACTAATGAAAAACTGTTTTTT
>TRBJ2-7|.|TRBV9|TRBD2
CASSVASGGYEQYF
TGTGCCAGCAGCGTAGCAAGCGGGGGCTACGAGCAGTACTTC
>TRBJ2-7|.|TRBV6-5|.
CASSYDPGLSYEQYF
TGTGCCAGCAGTTACGATCCGGGCCTCTCCTACGAGCAGTACTTC
>TRBJ1-2|few|TRBV10-3|TRBD1
CAISGEDRGHHGYTF
TGTGCCATCAGTGGGGAGGACAGGGGGCACCATGGCTACACCTTC
>TRBJ1-5|few|TRBV18|TRBD1
CASSQGQNQPQHF
TGTGCCAGCTCACAGGGACAGAATCAGCCCCAGCATTTT